Below are 9 T cell receptor beta chains sequenced from a single sample in a study of human T cells and chemical hapten exposure (dated by TCRdb to the early 2020s). The sample's time point, from its label and the paper: pre-sensitization, week 0. The meaning of the sample's treatment or condition label: therapeutic diphenylcyclopropenone sensitization with weekly scalp DPC. Library preparation employed RACE. The sequencer was a NextSeq 500. Through fastp at Q25 and MiXCR, TCRdb rebuilt clones from the public reads, retaining in-frame beta chains. Rows are unified per CDR3 protein, each entry keeping the most common DNA and genes. The sample yields under 400,000 distinct CDR3 sequences; approximately 5.1% were counted once. The top ten hold around 2.6% of the sample. The specimen was whole blood, collected in connection with sensitization to the hapten diphenylcyclopropenone (DPC). The receptor set was obtained from a woman in her forties or fifties with alopecia areata. Some clones in this sample may be carry-over from other donors' samples.

This clonotype was seen a few times. V is TRBV7-2 and J is TRBJ2-3; 10 bases map to TRBD2. V trimming: 3 bases; J trimming: 5 bases; junction bases outside the gene matches: 11. CDR3 length equals 17 residues. The germline CDR1 and CDR2 sequences are SGHTA and FQGNSA. The CDR3 sequence: CASSLGISGGAIDTQYF. CDR3 DNA sequence: TGTGCCAGCAGCTTGGGGATAAGCGGGGGGGCCATAGATACGCAGTATTTT.

This clonotype was detected many times. The chain recombines TRBV6-2 or TRBV6-3 with TRBJ2-3; D unclear. Between the trimmed V and J ends, which lost 7 bases and 2 bases, there was a span of 10 bases. The CDR3 runs 13 residues. The germline gives CDR1 MNHEY, CDR2 SVGEGT. CDR3 sequence reads: CASTHHFTDTQYF. The DNA for the CDR3 is TGTGCCAGCACCCACCACTTCACAGATACGCAGTATTTT.

In its sample, this clonotype was seen many times. V is TRBV7-6 and J is TRBJ2-5, with 14 bases aligning to TRBD2. The trim removed 4 bases at V and 5 bases at J, leaving 6 bases unmatched. CDR3 length: 16 amino acids. Germline values: CDR1 SGHVS, CDR2 FNYEAQ. CDR3 sequence: CASSSSRTSGRETQYF. The CDR3 DNA sequence: TGTGCCAGCAGCTCCTCGAGGACTAGCGGGAGGGAGACCCAGTACTTC.

This clonotype has just a few counts. The rearrangement joins TRBV27 to TRBJ2-4, with 9 bases that match TRBD2. V lost 5 bases to trimming and J lost 7 bases; unmatched junction nucleotides: 15. There are 17 residues in the CDR3. Germline V gives CDR1 MNHEY, CDR2 SMNVEV (reference sequence). The CDR3 DNA follows: TGTGCCAGCAGTCCCCGGACCGCTCTAGCGGGATTGAACATTCAGTACTTC. Encoded protein: CASSPRTALAGLNIQYF.

This chain connects TRBV12-3 or TRBV12-4 to TRBJ1-1, with 7 bases matching TRBD1. Trimming took 3 bases from V and 9 from J; bases not matched to a gene: 4. The CDR3 runs 12 residues. CDR3 bases: TGTGCCAGCAGTTTGACGGGACAGAAAGCTTTCTTT. As protein: CASSLTGQKAFF.

This clonotype appeared a few times. This chain joins TRBV9 and TRBJ2-1, with TRBD1 matching over 10 bases. Germline trimming cut 4 bases from V and 4 bases from J; bases unmatched to any gene: 5. This CDR3 is built from 15 residues. The germline gives CDR1 SGDLS, CDR2 YYNGEE. This chain's CDR3 is CASSPRDRGYNEQFF. DNA of the CDR3: TGTGCCAGCAGCCCCAGGGACAGGGGTTACAATGAGCAGTTCTTC. The full variable domain, completed using reference TRBV9 and TRBJ2-1, is DSGVTQTPKHLITATGQRVTLRCSPRSGDLSVYWYQQSLDQGLQFLIQYYNGEERAKGNILERFSAQQFPDLHSELNLSSLELGDSALYFCASSPRDRGYNEQFFGPGTRLTVL.

The chain combines TRBV11-2 with TRBJ2-5, with TRBD2 matching 9 bases. There are 16 residues in the CDR3. Per the germline V gene, CDR1 is SGHAT and CDR2 is FQNNGV. With V trimmed by 1 base and J by 7 bases, 10 bases remained unmatched. The CDR3 bases are TGTGCCAGCAGCTTAGCGGCTAGCGGGAACGAGGGGACCCAGTACTTC. Residues: CASSLAASGNEGTQYF.

This clonotype came up many times. In nucleotides, the CDR3 is TGTGCCAGCAGTTTAGGGGGCACCGAAGAGACCCAGTACTTC. Protein: CASSLGGTEETQYF. The genes are TRBV6-2 or TRBV6-3 and TRBJ2-5, with 7 bases aligning to TRBD1. The CDR3 is made up of 14 amino acids. J gave up 3 bases and V 4 bases, and 5 bases lay outside the gene matches. The V gene's germline CDR1 is MNHEY and CDR2 SVGEGT.

The CDR3 nucleotides read TGTGCCAGCAGTGAATGGCAGGGCGGTACAGATACGCAGTATTTT. Protein product: CASSEWQGGTDTQYF. The J gene is TRBJ2-3, the V gene TRBV2; the D gene is possibly TRBD1 (5 bases). The CDR3 extends over 15 amino acids. Germline values: CDR1 SNHLY, CDR2 FYNNEI. The V and J ends lost 2 bases and 3 bases respectively, with 12 bases between them.